These T cell receptor beta chains were read from a single sample in a study of cytomegalovirus exposure and HLA in healthy donors. TCRdb's table, derived via immunoSEQ multiplex PCR, lists solely in-frame clones and lacks some. The sample has tens of thousands of clones, about three quarters seen once. Sample: PBMCs. These receptors came from a man aged 50 or older in good health and CMV-seropositive. The CDR3 runs from the conserved cysteine through the conserved F or W.

V	J	CDR3
TRBV2	TRBJ2-2	CASKATAENTGELFF
TRBV30	TRBJ2-7	CAWSETVLYEQYF
TRBV5-1	TRBJ1-4	CASSSGTGEEAEKLFF
TRBV5-1	TRBJ1-1	CASSLAGGARGTEAFF
TRBV2	TRBJ1-2	CASSEAALTDGYTF
TRBV5-1	TRBJ2-2	CASSKDSPTGELFF
TRBV5-1	TRBJ1-4	CASSLEGASNEKLFF
TRBV9	TRBJ2-1	CASSVGQGAVYNEQFF
TRBV5-6	TRBJ1-1	CASSLDPETGLEAFF
TRBV7-9	TRBJ1-4	CASSPGQTTNEKLFF
TRBV7-9	TRBJ2-7	CASSLLRTSGSSEQYF
TRBV19	TRBJ2-3	CASSAGQGLSTDTQYF
TRBV6-5	TRBJ2-7	CASRRQRREFEQYF
TRBV5-1	TRBJ2-1	CASSLEWGGYYNEQFF
TRBV25-1	TRBJ2-3	CASSAWTSGSSDTQYF
TRBV29-1	TRBJ1-5	CSAKGTTGQPQHF
TRBV9	TRBJ2-3	CASSVAGDRAGDTQYF
TRBV29-1	TRBJ2-5	CSVAVQQETQYF
TRBV27	TRBJ1-2	CASSLSTTTTAYGYTF
TRBV10-3	TRBJ1-6	CAISGGPTGNNSPLHF
TRBV4-1	TRBJ2-1	CASSQERLRGSYNEQFF
TRBV9	TRBJ2-5	CASSVPGVQETQYF
TRBV5-1	TRBJ1-5	CASSKRQGNQPQHF
TRBV7-9	TRBJ2-1	CASTVLGSVGDEQFF